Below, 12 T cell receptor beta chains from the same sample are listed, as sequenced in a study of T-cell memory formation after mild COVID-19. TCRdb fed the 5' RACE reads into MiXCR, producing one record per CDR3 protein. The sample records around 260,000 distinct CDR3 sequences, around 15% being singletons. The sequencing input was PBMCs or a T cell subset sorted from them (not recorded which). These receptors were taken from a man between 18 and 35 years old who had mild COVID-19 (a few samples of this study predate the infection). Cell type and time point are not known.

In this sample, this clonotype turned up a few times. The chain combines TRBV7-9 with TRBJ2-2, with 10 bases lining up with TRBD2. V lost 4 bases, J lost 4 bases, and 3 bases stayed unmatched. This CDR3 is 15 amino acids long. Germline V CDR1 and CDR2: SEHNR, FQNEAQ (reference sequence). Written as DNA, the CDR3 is TGTGCCAGCAGCTCTAGCGGGGGATCCACCGGGGAGCTGTTTTTT. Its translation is CASSSSGGSTGELFF. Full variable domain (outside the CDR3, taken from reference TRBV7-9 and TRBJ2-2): DTGVSQNPRHKITKRGQNVTFRCDPISEHNRLYWYRQTLGQGPEFLTYFQNEAQLEKSRLLSDRFSAERPKGSFSTLEIQRTEQGDSAMYLCASSSSGGSTGELFFGEGSRLTVL.

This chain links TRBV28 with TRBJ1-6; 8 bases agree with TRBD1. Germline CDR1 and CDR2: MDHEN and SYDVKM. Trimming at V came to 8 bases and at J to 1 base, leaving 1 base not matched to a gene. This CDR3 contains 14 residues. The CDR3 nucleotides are TGTGCCAGCGGACAGGGATCCTATAATTCACCCCTCCACTTT. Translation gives CASGQGSYNSPLHF.

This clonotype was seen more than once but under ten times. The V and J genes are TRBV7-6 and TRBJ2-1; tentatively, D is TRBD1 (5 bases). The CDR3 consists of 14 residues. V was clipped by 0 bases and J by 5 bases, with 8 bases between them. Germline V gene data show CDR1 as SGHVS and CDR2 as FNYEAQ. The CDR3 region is CASSLAGQHNEQFF. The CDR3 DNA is TGTGCCAGCAGCTTAGCGGGGCAGCACAATGAGCAGTTCTTC.

The CDR3 is CASSFGGRRSGELFF. The CDR3 DNA reads as TGTGCCAGCAGCTTCGGGGGCCGGAGGTCCGGGGAGCTGTTTTTT. The V call is TRBV7-9, the J call TRBJ2-2; TRBD1 or TRBD2 may be the D gene (6 bases each). The CDR3 is made up of 15 amino acids. Germline CDR1 SEHNR, CDR2 FQNEAQ (reference sequence). V gave up 3 bases and J gave up 6 bases, with 14 bases separating them.

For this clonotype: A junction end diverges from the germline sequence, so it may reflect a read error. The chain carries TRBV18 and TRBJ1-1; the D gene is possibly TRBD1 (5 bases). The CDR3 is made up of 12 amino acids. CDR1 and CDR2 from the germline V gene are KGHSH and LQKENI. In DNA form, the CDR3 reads TGTGCCAGCTCAGCGGTGGCTTGGGGGGGAGTCTTT. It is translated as CASSAVAWGGVF.

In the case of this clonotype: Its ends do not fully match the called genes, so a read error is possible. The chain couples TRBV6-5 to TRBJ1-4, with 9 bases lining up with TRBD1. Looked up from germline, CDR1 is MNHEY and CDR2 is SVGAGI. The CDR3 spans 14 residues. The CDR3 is CASSYAGQGEKLYF. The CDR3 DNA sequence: TGTGCCAGCAGTTACGCGGGACAGGGTGAAAAACTGTATTTT.

The CDR3 spells CSADPRPSNSPLHF. CDR3 coding DNA: TGCAGTGCTGACCCCCGACCCTCTAATTCACCCCTCCACTTT. The genes are TRBV20-1 and TRBJ1-6, with no clear D. The CDR3 extends over 14 amino acids. V lost 5 bases and J lost 6, with 14 bases in between. CDR1 is DFQATT and CDR2 is SNEGSKA in the germline V gene (reference sequence).

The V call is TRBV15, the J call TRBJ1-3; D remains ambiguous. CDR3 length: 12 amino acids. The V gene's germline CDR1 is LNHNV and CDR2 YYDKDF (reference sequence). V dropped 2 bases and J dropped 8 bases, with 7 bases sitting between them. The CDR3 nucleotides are TGTGCCACCAGCAGACGAGAAGACACCATATATTTT. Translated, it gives CATSRREDTIYF.

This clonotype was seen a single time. CDR3 nucleotide sequence: TGTGCCAGCAGCTGGAGTCCCGGGACAGGGCAAGAGACCCAGTACTTC. Its translation is CASSWSPGTGQETQYF. The chain has TRBV11-2 and TRBJ2-5, with 9 bases that match TRBD1. Trimming removed 4 bases from V and 2 bases from J; junction bases left unmatched: 8. Germline lookup yields CDR1 SGHAT and CDR2 FQNNGV. The CDR3 consists of 16 residues.

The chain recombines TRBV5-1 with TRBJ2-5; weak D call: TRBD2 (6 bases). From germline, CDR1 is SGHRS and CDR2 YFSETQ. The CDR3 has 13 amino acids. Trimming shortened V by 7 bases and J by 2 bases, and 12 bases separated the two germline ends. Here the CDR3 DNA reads TGCGCCAGCCGTAAAGGACTACAAGAGACCCAGTACTTC. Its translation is CASRKGLQETQYF.

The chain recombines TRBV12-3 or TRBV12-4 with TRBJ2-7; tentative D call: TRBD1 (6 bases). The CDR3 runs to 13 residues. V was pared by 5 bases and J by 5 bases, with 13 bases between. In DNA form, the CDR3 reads TGTGCCAGCAGTCTCCGACAGGACAACGAGCAGTACTTC. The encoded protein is CASSLRQDNEQYF.

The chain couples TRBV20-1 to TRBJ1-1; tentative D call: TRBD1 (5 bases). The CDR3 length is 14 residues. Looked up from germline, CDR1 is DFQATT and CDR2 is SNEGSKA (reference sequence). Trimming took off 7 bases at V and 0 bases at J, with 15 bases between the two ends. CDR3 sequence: CSVEGPFMNTEAFF. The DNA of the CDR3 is TGCAGTGTTGAGGGGCCGTTCATGAACACTGAAGCTTTCTTT.